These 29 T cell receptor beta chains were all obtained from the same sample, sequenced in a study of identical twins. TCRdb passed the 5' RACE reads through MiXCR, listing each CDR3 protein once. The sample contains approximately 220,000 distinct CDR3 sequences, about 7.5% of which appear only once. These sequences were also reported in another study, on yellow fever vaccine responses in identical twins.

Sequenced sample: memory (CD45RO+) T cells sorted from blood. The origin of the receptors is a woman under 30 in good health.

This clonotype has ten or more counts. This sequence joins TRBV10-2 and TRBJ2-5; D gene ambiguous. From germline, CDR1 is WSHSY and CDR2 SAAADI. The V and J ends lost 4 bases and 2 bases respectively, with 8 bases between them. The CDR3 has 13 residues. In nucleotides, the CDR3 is TGCGCCAGCAGTGGGCTGCCTCAAGAGACCCAGTACTTC. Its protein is CASSGLPQETQYF.

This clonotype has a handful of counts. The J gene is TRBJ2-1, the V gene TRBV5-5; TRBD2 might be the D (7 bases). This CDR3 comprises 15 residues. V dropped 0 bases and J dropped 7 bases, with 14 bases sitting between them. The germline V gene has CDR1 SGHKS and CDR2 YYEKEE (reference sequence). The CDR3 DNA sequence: TGTGCCAGCAGCTTGGAGGGGGGGCGCAGAAATGAGCAGTTCTTC. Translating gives CASSLEGGRRNEQFF.

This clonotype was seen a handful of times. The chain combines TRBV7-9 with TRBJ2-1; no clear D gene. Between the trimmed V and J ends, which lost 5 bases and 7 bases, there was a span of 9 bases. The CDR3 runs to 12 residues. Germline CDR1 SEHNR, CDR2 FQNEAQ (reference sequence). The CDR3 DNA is TGTGCCAGCAGCCGTGGGTGGAATGAGCAGTTCTTC. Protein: CASSRGWNEQFF. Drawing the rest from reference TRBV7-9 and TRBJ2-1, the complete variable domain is DTGVSQNPRHKITKRGQNVTFRCDPISEHNRLYWYRQTLGQGPEFLTYFQNEAQLEKSRLLSDRFSAERPKGSFSTLEIQRTEQGDSAMYLCASSRGWNEQFFGPGTRLTVL.

The CDR3 bases are TGCAGTGCTAGAGATCGTTCCGGGGGGCAGCGCGAGCAGTACTTC. It translates to CSARDRSGGQREQYF. The rearrangement uses TRBV20-1 and TRBJ2-7, with a weak D call TRBD2 (7 bases). V was pared by 0 bases and J by 6 bases, with 18 bases between. The CDR3 consists of 15 residues. Germline V gene sequence: CDR1 DFQATT, CDR2 SNEGSKA (reference sequence).

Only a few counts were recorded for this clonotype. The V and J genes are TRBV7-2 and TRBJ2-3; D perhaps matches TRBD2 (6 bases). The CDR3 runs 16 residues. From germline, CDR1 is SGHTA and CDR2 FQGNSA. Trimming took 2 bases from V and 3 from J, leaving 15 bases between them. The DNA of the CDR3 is TGTGCCAGCAGCTTAAGATCGGGAGCGGCAACAGATACGCAGTATTTT. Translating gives CASSLRSGAATDTQYF.

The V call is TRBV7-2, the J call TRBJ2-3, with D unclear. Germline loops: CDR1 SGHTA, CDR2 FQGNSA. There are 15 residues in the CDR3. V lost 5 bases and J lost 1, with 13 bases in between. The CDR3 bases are TGTGCCAGCAGCCCCGACTTATCCCGCACAGATACGCAGTATTTT. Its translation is CASSPDLSRTDTQYF.

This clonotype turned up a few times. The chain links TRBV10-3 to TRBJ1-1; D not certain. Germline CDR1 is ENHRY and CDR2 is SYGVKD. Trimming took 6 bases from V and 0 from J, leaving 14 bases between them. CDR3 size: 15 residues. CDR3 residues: CAISPRSQMNTEAFF. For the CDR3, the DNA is TGTGCCATCAGCCCAAGGAGCCAAATGAACACTGAAGCTTTCTTT.

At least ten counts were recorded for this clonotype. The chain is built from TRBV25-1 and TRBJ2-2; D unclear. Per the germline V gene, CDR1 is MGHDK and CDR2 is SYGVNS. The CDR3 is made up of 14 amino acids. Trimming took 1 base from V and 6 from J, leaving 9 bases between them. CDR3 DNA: TGTGCCAGCAGTGAATCCTCCTATGCCGGGGAGCTGTTTTTT. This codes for CASSESSYAGELFF.

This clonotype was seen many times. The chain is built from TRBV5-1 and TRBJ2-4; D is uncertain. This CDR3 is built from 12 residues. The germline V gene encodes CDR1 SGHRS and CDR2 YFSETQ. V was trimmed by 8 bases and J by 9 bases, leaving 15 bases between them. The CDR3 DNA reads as TGCGCCAGGGGTGGAGCCGAACGCATTCAGTACTTC. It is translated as CARGGAERIQYF. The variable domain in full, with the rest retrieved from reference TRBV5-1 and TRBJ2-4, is KAGVTQTPRYLIKTRGQQVTLSCSPISGHRSVSWYQQTPGQGLQFLFEYFSETQRNKGNFPGRFSGRQFSNSRSEMNVSTLELGDSALYLCARGGAERIQYFGAGTRLSVL.

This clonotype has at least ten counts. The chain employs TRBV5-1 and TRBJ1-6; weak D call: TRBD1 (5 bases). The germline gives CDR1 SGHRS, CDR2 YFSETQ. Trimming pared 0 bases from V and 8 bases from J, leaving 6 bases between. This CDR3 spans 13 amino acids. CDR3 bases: TGCGCCAGCAGCTTGGAAGGGGATTCACCCCTCCACTTT. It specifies CASSLEGDSPLHF.

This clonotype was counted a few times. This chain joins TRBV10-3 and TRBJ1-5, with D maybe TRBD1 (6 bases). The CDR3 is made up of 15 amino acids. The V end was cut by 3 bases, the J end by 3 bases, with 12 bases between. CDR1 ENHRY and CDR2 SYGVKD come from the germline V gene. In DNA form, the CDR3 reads TGTGCCATCAGTGAATACCAGGGGAACAATCAGCCCCAGCATTTT. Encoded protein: CAISEYQGNNQPQHF.

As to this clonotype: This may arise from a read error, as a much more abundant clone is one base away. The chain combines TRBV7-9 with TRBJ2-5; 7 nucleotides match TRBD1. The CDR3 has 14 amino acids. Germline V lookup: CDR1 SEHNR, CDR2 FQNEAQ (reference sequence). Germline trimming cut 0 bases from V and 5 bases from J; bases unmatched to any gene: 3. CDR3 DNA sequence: TGTGCCAGCAGCTTAGCAGGGGGCGAGGAGACCCAGTACTTC. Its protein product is CASSLAGGEETQYF.

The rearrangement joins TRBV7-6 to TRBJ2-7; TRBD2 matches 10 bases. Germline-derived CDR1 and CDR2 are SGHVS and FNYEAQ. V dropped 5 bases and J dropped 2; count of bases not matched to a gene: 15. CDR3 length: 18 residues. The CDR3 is CASSPPGGTSANPYEQYF. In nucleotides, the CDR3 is TGTGCCAGCAGCCCACCGGGGGGGACTAGCGCCAACCCCTACGAGCAGTACTTC.

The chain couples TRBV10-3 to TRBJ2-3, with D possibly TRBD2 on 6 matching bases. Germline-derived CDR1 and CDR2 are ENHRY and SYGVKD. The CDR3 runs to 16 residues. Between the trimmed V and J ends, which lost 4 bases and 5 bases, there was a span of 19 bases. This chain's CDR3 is CAISVTPGVAVDTQYF. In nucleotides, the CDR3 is TGTGCCATCAGTGTTACCCCGGGAGTCGCGGTAGATACGCAGTATTTT.

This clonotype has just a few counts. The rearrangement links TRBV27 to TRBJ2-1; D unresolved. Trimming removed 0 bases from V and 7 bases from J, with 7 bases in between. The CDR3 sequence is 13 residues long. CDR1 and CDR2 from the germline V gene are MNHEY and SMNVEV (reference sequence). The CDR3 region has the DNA TGTGCCAGCAGTTTATCGCGGAGAAATGAGCAGTTCTTC. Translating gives CASSLSRRNEQFF.

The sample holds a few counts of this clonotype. The CDR3 loop is CAISSDRNYNQPQHF. CDR3 nucleotides: TGTGCCATCAGCTCAGACAGAAACTACAATCAGCCCCAGCATTTT. The chain carries TRBV10-3 and TRBJ1-5; weak D call: TRBD1 (5 bases). The V end was cut by 6 bases, the J end by 3 bases, with 15 bases between. CDR3 length: 15 residues. Looked up from germline, CDR1 is ENHRY and CDR2 is SYGVKD.

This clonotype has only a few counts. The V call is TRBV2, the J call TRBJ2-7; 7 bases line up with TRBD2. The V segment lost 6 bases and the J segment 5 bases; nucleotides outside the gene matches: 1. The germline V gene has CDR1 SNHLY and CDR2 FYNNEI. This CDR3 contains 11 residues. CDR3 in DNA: TGTGCCAGCAGGGGAGGGAACGAGCAGTACTTC. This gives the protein CASRGGNEQYF.

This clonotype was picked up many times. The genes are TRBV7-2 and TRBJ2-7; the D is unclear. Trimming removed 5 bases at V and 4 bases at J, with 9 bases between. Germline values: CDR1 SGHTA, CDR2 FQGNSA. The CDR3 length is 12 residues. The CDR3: CASSPTTYEQYF. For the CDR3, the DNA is TGTGCCAGCAGCCCAACCACTTACGAGCAGTACTTC.

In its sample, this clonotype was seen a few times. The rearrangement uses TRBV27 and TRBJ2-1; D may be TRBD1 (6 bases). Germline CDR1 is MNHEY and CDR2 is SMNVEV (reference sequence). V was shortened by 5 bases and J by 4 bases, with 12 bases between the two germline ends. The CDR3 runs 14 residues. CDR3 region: CASSIRRGYNEQFF. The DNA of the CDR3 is TGTGCCAGCAGTATACGAAGGGGGTACAATGAGCAGTTCTTC.

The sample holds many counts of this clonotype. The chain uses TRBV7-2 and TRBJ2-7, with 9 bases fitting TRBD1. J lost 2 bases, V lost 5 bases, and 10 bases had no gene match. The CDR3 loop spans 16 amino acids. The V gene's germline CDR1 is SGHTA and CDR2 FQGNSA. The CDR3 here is CASSMTTGTGTYEQYF. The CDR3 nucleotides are TGTGCCAGCAGCATGACGACCGGGACAGGGACCTACGAGCAGTACTTC.

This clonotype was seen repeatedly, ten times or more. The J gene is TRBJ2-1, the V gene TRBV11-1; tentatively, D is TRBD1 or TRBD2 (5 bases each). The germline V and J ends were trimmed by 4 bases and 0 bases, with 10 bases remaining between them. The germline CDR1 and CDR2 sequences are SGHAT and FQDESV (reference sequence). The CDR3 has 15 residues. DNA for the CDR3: TGTGCCAGCAGCTCTCGGGACGACTCCTACAATGAGCAGTTCTTC. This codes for CASSSRDDSYNEQFF. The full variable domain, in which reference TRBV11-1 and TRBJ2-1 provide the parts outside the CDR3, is EAEVAQSPRYKITEKSQAVAFWCDPISGHATLYWYRQILGQGPELLVQFQDESVVDDSQLPKDRFSAERLKGVDSTLKIQPAELGDSAMYLCASSSRDDSYNEQFFGPGTRLTVL.

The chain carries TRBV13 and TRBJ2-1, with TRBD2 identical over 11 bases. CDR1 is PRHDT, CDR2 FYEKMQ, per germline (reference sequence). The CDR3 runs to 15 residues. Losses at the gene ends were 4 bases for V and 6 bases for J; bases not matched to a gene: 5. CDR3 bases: TGTGCCAGCAGCTCTAGCGGGAGGATCGGCAATGAGCAGTTCTTC. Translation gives CASSSSGRIGNEQFF.

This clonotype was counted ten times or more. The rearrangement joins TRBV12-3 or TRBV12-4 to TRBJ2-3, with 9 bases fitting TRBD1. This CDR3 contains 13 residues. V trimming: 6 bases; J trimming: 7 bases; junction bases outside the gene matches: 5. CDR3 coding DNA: TGTGCCAGCAGAAGGACAGGGGAACATACGCAGTATTTT. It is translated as CASRRTGEHTQYF.

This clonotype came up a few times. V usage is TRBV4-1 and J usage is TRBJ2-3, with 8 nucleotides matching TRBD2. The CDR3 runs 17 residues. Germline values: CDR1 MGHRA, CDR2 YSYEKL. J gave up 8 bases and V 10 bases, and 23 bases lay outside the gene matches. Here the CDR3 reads CANRTAGGSGWASTQYF. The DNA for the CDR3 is TGCGCCAACCGCACGGCGGGAGGTTCTGGTTGGGCGAGTACGCAGTATTTT.

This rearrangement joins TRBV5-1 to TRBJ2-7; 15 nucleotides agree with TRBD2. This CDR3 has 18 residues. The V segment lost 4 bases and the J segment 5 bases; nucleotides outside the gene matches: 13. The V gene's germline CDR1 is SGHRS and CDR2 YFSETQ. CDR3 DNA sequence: TGCGCCAGCAGCCCAAGCGGACTAGCGGGAGGGCCTAGTCACGAGCAGTACTTC. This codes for CASSPSGLAGGPSHEQYF.

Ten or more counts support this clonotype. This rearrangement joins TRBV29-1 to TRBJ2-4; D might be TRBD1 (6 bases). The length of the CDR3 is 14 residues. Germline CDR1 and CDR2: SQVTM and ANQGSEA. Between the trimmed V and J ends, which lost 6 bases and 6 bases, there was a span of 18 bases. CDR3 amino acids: CSVGALGGSNIQYF. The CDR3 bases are TGCAGCGTGGGGGCCTTGGGTGGGTCAAACATTCAGTACTTC.

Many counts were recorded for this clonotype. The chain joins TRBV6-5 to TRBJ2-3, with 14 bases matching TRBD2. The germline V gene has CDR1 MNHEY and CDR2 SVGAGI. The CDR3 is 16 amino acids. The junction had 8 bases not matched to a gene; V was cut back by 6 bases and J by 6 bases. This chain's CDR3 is CASSLEGLAGEDTQYF. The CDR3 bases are TGTGCCAGCAGCTTAGAGGGACTAGCGGGAGAGGATACGCAGTATTTT.

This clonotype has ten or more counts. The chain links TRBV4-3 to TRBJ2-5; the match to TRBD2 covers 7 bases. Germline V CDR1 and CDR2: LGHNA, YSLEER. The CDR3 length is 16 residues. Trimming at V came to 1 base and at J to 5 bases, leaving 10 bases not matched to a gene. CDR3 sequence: CASSQGPGLNGETQYF. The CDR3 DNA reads TGCGCCAGCAGCCAAGGGCCGGGACTAAACGGGGAGACCCAGTACTTC.

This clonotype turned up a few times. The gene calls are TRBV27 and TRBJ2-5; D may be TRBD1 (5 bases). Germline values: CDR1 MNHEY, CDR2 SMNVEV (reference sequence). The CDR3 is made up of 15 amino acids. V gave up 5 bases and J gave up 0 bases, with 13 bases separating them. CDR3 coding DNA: TGTGCCAGCAGTCCCCTAAGACAGTACCAAGAGACCCAGTACTTC. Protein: CASSPLRQYQETQYF.